The 3 T cell receptor beta chains below were found in one sample sequenced in a study of CD8 T cells in ankylosing spondylitis (dated by TCRdb to 2016 to 2017). Points the paper makes about the study in general: Blood from ankylosing spondylitis patients appeared to be characterized by a TCR beta motif composed of several highly homologous amino acid variants.

Library preparation used 5' RACE. Data came from an Illumina HiSeq 2500. The raw public data were reprocessed by TCRdb itself: fastp quality trimming at Q25, MiXCR clonotype calling, in-frame beta chains only. Each entry is one CDR3 protein sequence, shown with its most common DNA and genes. The sample includes over 400,000 distinct CDR3 sequences, with about 25% observed a single time. The biggest ten clones account for 0.89% of the sample. Which antigens these TCRs recognize remains unknown. What was sequenced was blood, either unsorted or a sorted T cell fraction (not recorded which). Every receptor here comes from a male donor with ankylosing spondylitis.

This clonotype appeared a few times. The chain is built from TRBV5-1 and TRBJ2-3, with D possibly matching TRBD1 (5 bases). From germline, CDR1 is SGHRS and CDR2 YFSETQ. The CDR3 is made up of 14 amino acids. V dropped 3 bases and J dropped 0 bases, with 8 bases sitting between them. The CDR3 bases are TGCGCCAGCAGCTGGGGCCCCAGCACAGATACGCAGTATTTT. Translation gives CASSWGPSTDTQYF.

The V and J genes are TRBV7-2 and TRBJ1-5; D unresolved. V was shortened by 2 bases and J by 7 bases, with 15 bases between the two germline ends. The germline gives CDR1 SGHTA, CDR2 FQGNSA. CDR3 size: 15 residues. CDR3 bases: TGTGCCAGCAGCTTAAATTGGCAGCCCGGACAGCCCCAGCATTTT. It yields the protein CASSLNWQPGQPQHF.

There are a few counts of this clonotype. The chain has TRBV20-1 and TRBJ2-3; perhaps TRBD2 as D (6 bases). The CDR3 loop spans 16 amino acids. Germline CDR1 is DFQATT and CDR2 is SNEGSKA (reference sequence). The V and J ends lost 3 bases and 0 bases respectively, with 16 bases between them. CDR3 sequence (DNA): TGCAGTGCTAGTATTAGAGGGAGGACAAGCACAGATACGCAGTATTTT. Its translation: CSASIRGRTSTDTQYF.